These T cell receptor beta chains were read from a single sample in a study of regulatory T cells in long-lasting Graves disease. TCRdb ran MiXCR on the multiplex PCR reads and lists one entry per CDR3 protein. This sample has approximately 300,000 distinct CDR3 sequences; under 20% occur once, and the top ten carry roughly 35%. Sequencing was performed on peripheral blood mononuclear cells (PBMCs), taken at new diagnosis, from a patient treated with antithyroid drugs. The receptor set was obtained from a female donor with Graves disease. CDR3s leave out the opening cysteine and the closing phenylalanine or tryptophan.

CDR3 length: 12; V gene: TRBV11-2; CDR3 protein: ASSLVGGAGEQY
CDR3 length: 13; V gene: TRBV30; CDR3 protein: AWSVRAGGRDTQY
CDR3 length: 13; V gene: TRBV6-2/TRBV6-3; CDR3 protein: ASQYTDRGAYEQY
CDR3 length: 14; V gene: TRBV29-1; CDR3 protein: SVEGGGGRLSYEQY
CDR3 length: 11; V gene: TRBV27; CDR3 protein: ASLSAMNTEAF
CDR3 length: 10; V gene: TRBV7-9; CDR3 protein: ASSLDGTGYT
CDR3 length: 14; V gene: TRBV20-1; CDR3 protein: SANKAGSGVYNEQF
CDR3 length: 11; V gene: TRBV20-1; CDR3 protein: STKGRAPYEQY
CDR3 length: 14; V gene: TRBV11-3; CDR3 protein: ASRSRTSGQQETQY
CDR3 length: 13; V gene: TRBV2; CDR3 protein: ASRYRDYFYNEQF
CDR3 length: 14; V gene: TRBV27; CDR3 protein: ASSLLNPTRTYEQY
CDR3 length: 15; V gene: TRBV4-2; CDR3 protein: ASSWGASGTAQETQY
CDR3 length: 12; V gene: TRBV12-3/TRBV12-4; CDR3 protein: ASSSLDSGNTIY
CDR3 length: 17; V gene: TRBV5-1; CDR3 protein: ASSVPGSFAFSSYNEQF
CDR3 length: 14; V gene: TRBV9; CDR3 protein: ASSVGGGSGEETQY